Presented here are 32 T cell receptor beta chains from one specimen sequenced in a study of blood T cells in healthy people across ages. A second 7 to 11 cycle PCR used barcoded and J-beta primers. MiXCR, applied by TCRdb to the 5' RACE reads, yields one record per CDR3 protein. The data contain approximately 1.5 million distinct CDR3 sequences, around 40% of them singletons. The sequencing input was blood. These receptors all stem from a woman between 18 and 29 years old in good health.

For the CDR3, the DNA is TGCAGTGCTAGAGATCTGGTGGGGGGAAACACCGGGGAGCTGTTTTTT. Amino acids: CSARDLVGGNTGELFF. The rearrangement uses TRBV20-1 and TRBJ2-2; tentatively, D is TRBD2 (6 bases). V lost 0 bases and J lost 2, with 13 bases in between. The CDR3 has 16 residues. Germline CDR1 reads DFQATT; CDR2 reads SNEGSKA (reference sequence).

This clonotype came up a few times. CDR3 nucleotide sequence: TGTGCCAGCATAGGTGCGCCGGGACGCGTCAATCAGCCCCAGCATTTT. This sequence encodes CASIGAPGRVNQPQHF. The rearrangement joins TRBV28 to TRBJ1-5; a possible D gene is TRBD1 (5 bases). Per germline, CDR1 MDHEN and CDR2 SYDVKM. V lost 7 bases and J 3 bases, leaving 19 bases between the germline ends. The CDR3 is 16 amino acids.

About this clonotype: Relative to the germline gene, one junction end is altered; a read error may explain this. The chain couples TRBV19 to TRBJ2-1; the D is unclear. This CDR3 has 14 amino acids. CDR1 and CDR2 (germline): LNHDA, SQIVND (reference sequence). The chain's CDR3 is CASSPRLDYIEQFF. DNA for the CDR3: TGTGCCAGTAGTCCCCGGCTCGATTACATTGAGCAGTTCTTC.

This clonotype was found a few times. The rearrangement uses TRBV27 and TRBJ2-7; D is uncertain. CDR1 is MNHEY and CDR2 is SMNVEV in the germline V gene (reference sequence). Trimming removed 4 bases from V and 2 bases from J, with 27 bases in between. This CDR3 contains 19 residues. The CDR3 DNA is TGTGCCAGCAGTTCATCTGGCACCGGAAAGGGTCAGTTAGCCTACGAGCAGTACTTC. As protein: CASSSSGTGKGQLAYEQYF.

The V and J genes are TRBV7-9 and TRBJ1-2; TRBD1 might be the D (6 bases). V dropped 1 base and J dropped 3 bases, with 9 bases sitting between them. The CDR3 is made up of 14 amino acids. In germline, CDR1 is SEHNR, CDR2 FQNEAQ (reference sequence). The CDR3 loop is CASSLGDRYYGYTF. The CDR3 DNA reads as TGTGCCAGCAGCTTAGGTGACAGGTACTATGGCTACACCTTC.

The V gene is TRBV24-1, the J gene TRBJ1-1; D call uncertain. The V end lost 0 bases, the J end lost 6 bases, and 7 bases lay between the germline ends. Germline-derived CDR1 and CDR2 are KGHDR and SFDVKD. This CDR3 comprises 13 residues. The CDR3 loop reads CATSDLQGSEAFF. The CDR3 bases are TGTGCCACCAGTGATTTGCAAGGTTCTGAAGCTTTCTTT.

This clonotype has more than one count but fewer than ten. The chain is built from TRBV3-1 and TRBJ2-1; D not resolved. Trimming cost V 0 bases and J 0 bases, with 9 bases left between them. This CDR3 contains 16 residues. CDR1 and CDR2 (germline): LGHDT, YNNKEL (reference sequence). The CDR3 protein is CASSQESWASYNEQFF. DNA for the CDR3: TGTGCCAGCAGCCAAGAATCCTGGGCCTCCTACAATGAGCAGTTCTTC.

This clonotype was recorded a few times. The rearrangement uses TRBV6-1 and TRBJ2-3; tentative D call: TRBD1 (6 bases). V shed 1 base and J shed 0 bases, with 8 bases lying between them. The CDR3 has 15 amino acids. Germline values: CDR1 MNHNS, CDR2 SASEGT. This chain's CDR3 is CASSEGTASTDTQYF. The CDR3 nucleotides are TGTGCCAGCAGTGAAGGGACAGCTAGCACAGATACGCAGTATTTT.

The rearrangement uses TRBV18 and TRBJ2-6, with no clear D. V was shortened by 6 bases and J by 4 bases, with 13 bases between the two germline ends. CDR1 KGHSH and CDR2 LQKENI come from the germline V gene. The CDR3 totals 15 residues. The CDR3 DNA sequence: TGTGCCAGCTCTCCCAAACTGACGGGGGCCAACGTCCTGACTTTC. Translated, it gives CASSPKLTGANVLTF.

The CDR3 DNA follows: TGTGCCAGCAGCTCTCCTCGGACCTTTAATCAGCCCCAGCATTTT. It specifies CASSSPRTFNQPQHF. V and J are TRBV7-2 and TRBJ1-5; D remains unclear. Germline-derived CDR1 and CDR2 are SGHTA and FQGNSA. V lost 4 bases and J lost 4, with 14 bases in between. The CDR3 is 15 residues long.

The chain combines TRBV25-1 with TRBJ2-1, with 7 bases identical to TRBD2. Germline CDR1 is MGHDK and CDR2 is SYGVNS. The CDR3 has 15 amino acids. The V segment lost 8 bases and the J segment 0 bases; nucleotides outside the gene matches: 7. CDR3: CASSSGWSSYNEQFF. CDR3 coding DNA: TGTGCCAGCTCTAGCGGTTGGAGCTCCTACAATGAGCAGTTCTTC.

A word on this clonotype: At one boundary the junction diverges from the germline segment, which might be a read error. This sequence joins TRBV12-5 and TRBJ2-3; D is ambiguous. The CDR3 sequence is 12 residues long. Germline assignment: CDR1 LGHNT and CDR2 FRNRAP. The CDR3 is CASGYSTDTRYF. The CDR3 DNA reads as TGTGCTAGTGGTTATAGCACAGATACGCGGTATTTT. Looking up the rest from reference TRBV12-5 and TRBJ2-3 gives the full variable domain: DARVTQTPRHKVTEMGQEVTMRCQPILGHNTVFWYRQTMMQGLELLAYFRNRAPLDDSGMPKDRFSAEMPDATLATLKIQPSEPRDSAVYFCASGYSTDTRYFGPGTRLTVL.

This clonotype was seen only a few times. The chain employs TRBV4-3 and TRBJ2-3; the D is unclear. Germline V CDR1 and CDR2: LGHNA, YSLEER. This CDR3 is 14 amino acids long. The V and J ends lost 7 bases and 4 bases respectively, with 15 bases between them. CDR3 protein: CASKNLMGSDTQYF. The CDR3 nucleotides are TGCGCCAGCAAAAACCTAATGGGTTCAGATACGCAGTATTTT.

The chain couples TRBV6-5 to TRBJ2-7; unclear D gene. The V end lost 0 bases, the J end lost 2 bases, and 8 bases lay between the germline ends. This CDR3 contains 14 residues. Looked up from germline, CDR1 is MNHEY and CDR2 is SVGAGI. The CDR3 coding sequence is TGTGCCAGCAGTTACTCGGGCAGTCCCTACGAGCAGTACTTC. Translation: CASSYSGSPYEQYF.

Concerning this clonotype: A much larger clone is a single base away; this may be a read error. V is TRBV29-1 and J is TRBJ2-1; D is possibly TRBD1 (6 bases). Germline V gene lookup returns CDR1 SQVTM and CDR2 ANQGSEA. This CDR3 region has 16 residues. Written as DNA, the CDR3 is TGCAGCGTGGCAAGACAGGTTCTTAGCTCCTACAGTGAGCAGTTCTTC. Its translation is CSVARQVLSSYSEQFF.

This clonotype was counted a few times. The chain employs TRBV5-1 and TRBJ2-7, with 10 nucleotides matching TRBD2. Germline CDR1 reads SGHRS; CDR2 reads YFSETQ. The CDR3 has 16 residues. The V segment lost 3 bases and the J segment 4 bases; nucleotides outside the gene matches: 10. This CDR3 reads CASSYTGTSASYEQYF. CDR3 DNA sequence: TGCGCCAGCAGCTACACCGGGACTAGCGCAAGTTACGAGCAGTACTTC.

This clonotype came up a few times. The V and J genes are TRBV20-1 and TRBJ2-7; a possible D gene is TRBD1 (6 bases). CDR3 length: 12 residues. The germline V and J ends were trimmed by 6 bases and 6 bases, with 15 bases remaining between them. Germline assignment: CDR1 DFQATT and CDR2 SNEGSKA (reference sequence). CDR3 sequence reads: CSAPRGGGEQYF. Here the CDR3 DNA reads TGCAGTGCCCCCAGGGGTGGGGGCGAGCAGTACTTC.

The CDR3 here is CASSVSGGPSYEQYF. CDR3 nucleotide sequence: TGTGCCAGCAGCGTTAGCGGGGGACCCTCCTACGAGCAGTACTTC. V usage is TRBV9 and J usage is TRBJ2-7; 9 nucleotides line up with TRBD2. The CDR3 runs to 15 residues. The junction had 3 bases not matched to a gene; V was cut back by 2 bases and J by 0 bases. Looked up from germline, CDR1 is SGDLS and CDR2 is YYNGEE.

V gene TRBV7-9 combines with J gene TRBJ2-7, with D perhaps TRBD1 or TRBD2 (6 bases each). Trimming left V 2 bases short and J 7 bases short, with 21 bases between. The germline V gene has CDR1 SEHNR and CDR2 FQNEAQ (reference sequence). The CDR3 contains 16 residues. The CDR3 loop reads CASSLWVGGEYNEQYF. CDR3 nucleotides: TGTGCCAGCAGCTTATGGGTCGGGGGCGAATACAATGAGCAGTACTTC.

The chain is built from TRBV29-1 and TRBJ2-3; D possibly corresponds to TRBD2 (6 bases). This CDR3 is built from 16 residues. Germline V CDR1 and CDR2: SQVTM, ANQGSEA. Deletions cut 6 bases from V and 1 base from J, with 20 bases between. CDR3 residues: CSVHVFGGFRTDTQYF. CDR3 in DNA: TGCAGCGTCCACGTATTCGGGGGATTTCGCACAGATACGCAGTATTTT.

With respect to this clonotype: One junction end disagrees with the germline gene, perhaps due to a read error. This chain connects TRBV7-6 to TRBJ2-3; 9 nucleotides match TRBD1. There are 15 residues in the CDR3. In germline, CDR1 is SGHVS, CDR2 FNYEAQ. The CDR3 nucleotides are TGTGCCAGCACCTTATTGACAGGGGGTCCAGATACGCAGTATTTT. It yields the protein CASTLLTGGPDTQYF.

J is TRBJ1-2 and V is TRBV20-1; a possible D gene is TRBD1 (6 bases). Trimming removed 6 bases at V and 7 bases at J, with 18 bases between. This CDR3 contains 13 residues. CDR1 is DFQATT, CDR2 SNEGSKA, per germline (reference sequence). The CDR3 reads CSANIPRGGGYTF. The CDR3, as DNA: TGCAGTGCCAATATACCCAGGGGTGGTGGCTACACCTTC.

There are a few counts of this clonotype. The V call is TRBV5-6, the J call TRBJ1-2; no clear D. Germline CDR1 reads SGHDT; CDR2 reads YYEEEE. Trimming removed 3 bases from V and 8 bases from J, with 14 bases in between. The CDR3 contains 13 residues. This CDR3 reads CASSYGVRNGYTF. The CDR3 DNA sequence: TGTGCCAGCAGCTATGGGGTCAGAAACGGCTACACCTTC.

This clonotype was counted between two and nine times. This rearrangement joins TRBV3-1 to TRBJ2-3, with D perhaps TRBD1 (6 bases). Trimming removed 5 bases from V and 3 bases from J, with 18 bases in between. CDR3 length equals 16 residues. CDR1 is LGHDT and CDR2 is YNNKEL in the germline V gene (reference sequence). This chain's CDR3 is CASSGETGLRTDTQYF. CDR3 nucleotide sequence: TGTGCCAGCAGCGGTGAGACAGGCCTGAGGACAGATACGCAGTATTTT.

V usage is TRBV20-1 and J usage is TRBJ2-3; D perhaps matches TRBD1 (6 bases). Germline CDR1 DFQATT, CDR2 SNEGSKA (reference sequence). This CDR3 region has 16 residues. With 0 bases removed from V and 3 bases from J, the gap between germline ends came to 16 bases. The CDR3 DNA is TGCAGTGCTAGAGACCCCGGGACACCAGTAACAGATACGCAGTATTTT. It codes for CSARDPGTPVTDTQYF.

The chain couples TRBV9 to TRBJ2-7; 7 bases line up with TRBD2. This CDR3 region has 13 residues. Germline loops: CDR1 SGDLS, CDR2 YYNGEE. The junction had 4 bases not matched to a gene; V was cut back by 3 bases and J by 4 bases. CDR3 protein: CASSGGGFYEQYF. The CDR3 coding sequence is TGTGCCAGCAGCGGGGGGGGTTTTTACGAGCAGTACTTC.

In DNA form, the CDR3 reads TGTGCCAGCAGGATGACTAGTGCCCATGAGCAGTTCTTC. This translates into CASRMTSAHEQFF. J is TRBJ2-1 and V is TRBV12-3 or TRBV12-4, with a weak D call TRBD2 (6 bases). The CDR3 has 13 amino acids. Trimming removed 6 bases at V and 8 bases at J, with 14 bases between.

The V and J genes are TRBV9 and TRBJ2-6; weak D call: TRBD1 (6 bases). CDR1 SGDLS and CDR2 YYNGEE come from the germline V gene. Trimming took off 0 bases at V and 3 bases at J, with 19 bases between the two ends. The length of the CDR3 is 19 residues. The CDR3 DNA follows: TGTGCCAGCAGCGTAGGAACTCCGGGACAAGGGTTTGGGGCCAACGTCCTGACTTTC. Encoded protein: CASSVGTPGQGFGANVLTF.

Only one count was recorded for this clonotype. The chain carries TRBV27 and TRBJ2-1; D is undetermined. This CDR3 spans 15 amino acids. CDR1 MNHEY and CDR2 SMNVEV come from the germline V gene (reference sequence). V was shortened by 2 bases and J by 4 bases, with 12 bases between the two germline ends. The CDR3 spells CASSLGSAVYNEQFF. DNA of the CDR3: TGTGCCAGCAGTTTAGGGTCAGCCGTATACAATGAGCAGTTCTTC.

The chain carries TRBV20-1 and TRBJ1-2, with no clear D. Germline CDR1 reads DFQATT; CDR2 reads SNEGSKA (reference sequence). CDR3 size: 14 residues. V was trimmed by 4 bases and J by 5 bases, leaving 17 bases between them. The CDR3 protein is CSATRAQTPYGYTF. Written as DNA, the CDR3 is TGCAGTGCTACTAGGGCGCAGACCCCTTATGGCTACACCTTC.

The chain joins TRBV27 to TRBJ2-5; D perhaps matches TRBD2 (5 bases). V was clipped by 4 bases and J by 3 bases, with 12 bases between them. CDR3 size: 14 residues. From germline, CDR1 is MNHEY and CDR2 SMNVEV (reference sequence). CDR3: CASSSWTGKETQYF. The CDR3 region has the DNA TGTGCCAGCAGTTCCTGGACGGGAAAAGAGACCCAGTACTTC.

The chain is built from TRBV12-1 and TRBJ2-1; the table assigns TRBD2, which was not confirmed against the DNA. TRBV12-1 is classified as a pseudogene. The CDR3 contains 17 residues. CDR3 DNA: TGTGCCAGCAGCCCCCGGCTAGCGGGGGGGCAAGAAGTTGAGCAGTTCTTC. Its translation: CASSPRLAGGQEVEQFF.